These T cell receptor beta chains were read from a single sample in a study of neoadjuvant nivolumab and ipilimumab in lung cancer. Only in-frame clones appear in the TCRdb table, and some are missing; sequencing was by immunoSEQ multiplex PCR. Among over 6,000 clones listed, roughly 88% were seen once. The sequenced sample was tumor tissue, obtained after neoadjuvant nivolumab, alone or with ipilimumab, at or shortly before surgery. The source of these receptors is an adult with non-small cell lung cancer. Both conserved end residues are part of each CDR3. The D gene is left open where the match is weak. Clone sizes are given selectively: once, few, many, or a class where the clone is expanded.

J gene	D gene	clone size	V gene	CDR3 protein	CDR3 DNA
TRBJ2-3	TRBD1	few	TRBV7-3	CASSPGVQGDTQYF	TGTGCCAGCAGCCCCGGGGTACAGGGGGATACGCAGTATTTT
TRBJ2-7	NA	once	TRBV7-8	CASSLFAASLGEQYF	TGTGCCAGCAGCTTATTCGCAGCCAGCCTGGGGGAGCAGTACTTC
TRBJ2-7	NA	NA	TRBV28	CDSSLSTILYEQYF	TGTGACAGCAGTTTATCGACTATTCTTTACGAGCAGTACTTC
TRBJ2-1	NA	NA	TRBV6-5	CASSLGSPYNEQFF	TGTGCCAGCTCTCTCGGCAGCCCCTACAATGAGCAGTTCTTC
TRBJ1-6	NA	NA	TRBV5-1	CASSSQVNSPLHF	TGCGCCAGCAGCTCTCAGGTTAATTCACCCCTCCACTTT
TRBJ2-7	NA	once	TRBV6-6	CASRFPAESRQYF	TGTGCCAGCAGGTTTCCGGCCGAATCAAGGCAGTACTTC
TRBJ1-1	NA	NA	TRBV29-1	CSVVGRGSGKLNTEAFF	TGCAGCGTTGTGGGGAGGGGCTCAGGTAAACTGAACACTGAAGCTTTCTTT
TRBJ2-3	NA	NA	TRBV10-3	CAISDGQDTDTQYF	TGTGCCATCAGTGATGGGCAGGACACAGATACGCAGTATTTT
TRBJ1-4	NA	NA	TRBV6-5	CASSYSGGNEKLFF	TGTGCCAGCAGTTACTCAGGGGGTAATGAAAAACTGTTTTTT
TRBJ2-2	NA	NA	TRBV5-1	CASSLSGRNTGELFF	TGCGCCAGCAGCTTGTCTGGAAGGAACACCGGGGAGCTGTTTTTT
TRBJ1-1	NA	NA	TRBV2	CASRGDTEAFF	TGTGCCAGCAGGGGGGACACTGAAGCTTTCTTT
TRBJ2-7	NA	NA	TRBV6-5	CASSYQGSRATEQYF	TGTGCCAGCAGTTACCAGGGGTCAAGGGCTACCGAGCAGTACTTC
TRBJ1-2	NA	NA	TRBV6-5	CASSYSAGNYGYTF	TGTGCCAGCAGTTACTCGGCAGGGAACTATGGCTACACCTTC
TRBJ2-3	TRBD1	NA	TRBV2	CASSEWDRSTDTQYF	TGTGCCAGCAGTGAGTGGGACAGGAGCACAGATACGCAGTATTTT
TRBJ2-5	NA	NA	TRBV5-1	CASQRAREETQYF	TGCGCCAGCCAACGGGCCAGAGAAGAGACCCAGTACTTC
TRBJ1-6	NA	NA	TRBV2	CASRGGANNSPLHF	TGTGCCAGCCGCGGAGGGGCAAATAATTCACCCCTCCACTTT
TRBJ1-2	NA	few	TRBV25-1	CASSDMVTSNYGYTF	TGTGCCAGCAGTGATATGGTAACTTCTAACTATGGCTACACCTTC
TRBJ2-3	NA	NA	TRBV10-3	CAIKGTRNTQYF	TGTGCCATCAAAGGGACTCGGAATACGCAGTATTTT
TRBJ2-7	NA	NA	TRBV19	CASSKTTGYEQYF	TGTGCCAGTAGTAAAACGACAGGCTACGAGCAGTACTTC
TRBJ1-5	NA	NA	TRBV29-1	CSVLGSPNQPQHF	TGCAGCGTTCTCGGCAGTCCTAATCAGCCCCAGCATTTT
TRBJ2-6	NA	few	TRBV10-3	CAITQSQGTGANVLTF	TGTGCCATCACCCAGTCACAGGGTACGGGGGCCAACGTCCTGACTTTC
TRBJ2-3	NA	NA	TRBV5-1	CASSRFLGTDTQYF	TGCGCCAGCTCCCGGTTTCTGGGCACAGATACGCAGTATTTT
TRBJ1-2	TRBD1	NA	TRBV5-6	CASTKTVDREYNYGYTF	TGTGCCAGCACCAAGACGGTAGACAGGGAGTACAACTATGGCTACACCTTC
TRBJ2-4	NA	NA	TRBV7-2	CASSPGDRGKNIQYF	TGTGCCAGCAGCCCGGGGGACAGAGGCAAAAACATTCAGTACTTC
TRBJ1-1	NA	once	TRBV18	CASSQGTEAFF	TGTGCCAGCTCACAGGGCACTGAAGCTTTCTTT
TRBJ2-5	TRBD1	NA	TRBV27	CASSYDRGLETQYF	TGTGCCAGCAGTTACGACAGGGGGCTGGAGACCCAGTACTTC
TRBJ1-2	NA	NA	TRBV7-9	CASSDTYINYGYTF	TGTGCCAGCAGCGACACCTATATTAACTATGGCTACACCTTC
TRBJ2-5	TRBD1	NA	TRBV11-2	CASSLERADRGQETQYF	TGTGCCAGCAGCTTAGAAAGGGCGGACAGGGGGCAGGAGACCCAGTACTTC
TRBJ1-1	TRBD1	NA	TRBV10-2	CASTDPGTGFEAFF	TGCGCCAGCACCGACCCCGGGACAGGGTTTGAAGCTTTCTTT
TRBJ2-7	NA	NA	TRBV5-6	CASSPSRRVIATYEQYF	TGTGCCAGCAGCCCGTCGCGTAGAGTTATAGCTACCTACGAGCAGTACTTC
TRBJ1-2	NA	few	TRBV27	CASSPGPGYGYTF	TGTGCCAGCAGCCCTGGACCCGGCTATGGCTACACCTTC
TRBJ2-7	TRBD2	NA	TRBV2	CASNTASGGFSYEQYF	TGTGCCAGCAATACCGCTAGCGGGGGGTTCTCCTACGAGCAGTACTTC
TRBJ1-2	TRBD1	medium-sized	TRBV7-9	CASSLTGQGALGYTF	TGTGCCAGCAGCTTAACGGGACAGGGGGCACTTGGCTACACCTTC
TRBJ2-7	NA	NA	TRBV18	CASSKTGEAYEQYF	TGTGCCAGCTCAAAAACGGGGGAGGCCTACGAGCAGTACTTC
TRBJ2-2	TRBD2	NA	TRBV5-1	CASSLRGGLNTGELFF	TGCGCCAGCAGCTTGCGGGGGGGATTGAACACCGGGGAGCTGTTTTTT
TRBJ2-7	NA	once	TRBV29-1	CSVEDQAEDPYEQYF	TGCAGCGTTGAAGATCAGGCGGAGGACCCCTACGAGCAGTACTTC
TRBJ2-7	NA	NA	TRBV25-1	CASSGGYEQYF	TGTGCCAGCAGTGGGGGTTACGAGCAGTACTTC
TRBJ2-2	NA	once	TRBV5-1	CASSLGHTGELFF	TGCGCCAGCAGCCTCGGTCACACCGGGGAGCTGTTTTTT
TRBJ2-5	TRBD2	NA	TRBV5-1	CASSLDRGGRFGETQYF	TGCGCCAGCAGCTTGGATCGGGGGGGCAGATTCGGCGAGACCCAGTACTTC
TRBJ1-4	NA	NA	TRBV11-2	CASSSLNQVTEKLFF	TGTGCCAGCAGCTCCCTTAACCAAGTAACGGAAAAACTGTTTTTT
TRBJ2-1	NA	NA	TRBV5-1	CASSETGNTYNEQFF	TGCGCCAGCAGCGAGACCGGGAATACCTACAATGAGCAGTTCTTC
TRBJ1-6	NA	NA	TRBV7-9	CASSLASGSLHF	TGTGCCAGCAGCTTAGCATCAGGAAGCCTCCACTTT
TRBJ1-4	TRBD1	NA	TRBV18	CASSPPAGGEGEKLFF	TGTGCCAGCTCACCACCGGCAGGGGGCGAGGGTGAAAAACTGTTTTTT